These 19 T cell receptor beta chains share one sample of origin, sequenced in a study of cytomegalovirus exposure and HLA in healthy donors. It was with 60 Vbeta and 13 Jbeta primers that the PCR ran. Sequenced by immunoSEQ multiplex PCR; TCRdb stores in-frame clones only, minus some. The sample records some 150,000 clones, less than 10% being singletons. Source material: PBMCs. These receptors all come from a male donor in good health and CMV-seronegative.

There are a few counts of this clone. The chain has TRBV6-5 and TRBJ1-1, with TRBD1 matching 7 bases. With 5 bases clipped from V and 5 bases from J, the junction kept 5 bases outside the gene matches. Germline CDR1 reads MNHEY; CDR2 reads SVGAGI. The CDR3 is 13 residues long. In DNA, the CDR3 is TGTGCCAGCAGTAGACAGGGTACGACTGAAGCTTTCTTT. It is translated as CASSRQGTTEAFF.

The V gene is TRBV4-1, the J gene TRBJ2-7, with D maybe TRBD2 (6 bases). The CDR3 is made up of 13 amino acids. V dropped 1 base and J dropped 5 bases, with 9 bases sitting between them. Germline assignment: CDR1 MGHRA and CDR2 YSYEKL. CDR3 residues: CASSQVGGDEQYF. CDR3 DNA sequence: TGCGCCAGCAGCCAAGTCGGCGGGGACGAGCAGTACTTC.

The chain has TRBV2 and TRBJ2-7, with D tentatively TRBD2 (6 bases). This CDR3 comprises 13 residues. Germline CDR1 reads SNHLY; CDR2 reads FYNNEI. Trimming took off 7 bases at V and 0 bases at J, with 10 bases between the two ends. CDR3 nucleotides: TGTGCCAGCACCGTAGCGGACTCCTACGAGCAGTACTTC. Translation gives CASTVADSYEQYF.

The rearrangement links TRBV28 to TRBJ1-4; D is ambiguous. V dropped 1 base and J dropped 7 bases, with 10 bases sitting between them. The CDR3 runs 14 residues. CDR1 MDHEN and CDR2 SYDVKM come from the germline V gene. CDR3 DNA: TGTGCCAGCAGTTTATCGGGGTTCACTGAAAAACTGTTTTTT. This sequence encodes CASSLSGFTEKLFF.

V and J are TRBV7-2 and TRBJ2-2; tentatively, D is TRBD1 (5 bases). The CDR3 runs to 16 residues. Deletions cut 0 bases from V and 2 bases from J, with 10 bases between. Looked up from germline, CDR1 is SGHTA and CDR2 is FQGNSA. Here the CDR3 reads CASSLAGRVNTGELFF. CDR3 DNA: TGTGCCAGCAGCTTAGCCGGCAGGGTCAACACCGGGGAGCTGTTTTTT.

The chain links TRBV7-3 to TRBJ2-2, with TRBD2 matching over 10 bases. Germline V gene data show CDR1 as SGHTA and CDR2 as FQGTGA. Trimming took 6 bases from V and 0 from J; bases not matched to a gene: 7. CDR3 length equals 17 residues. Written as DNA, the CDR3 is TGTGCCAGCAGACTAATAGCGGGGGGATCGAACACCGGGGAGCTGTTTTTT. Amino acid sequence: CASRLIAGGSNTGELFF.

The rearrangement joins TRBV7-2 to TRBJ2-1; D not certain. CDR1 and CDR2 (germline): SGHTA, FQGNSA. The CDR3 contains 15 residues. Trimming removed 2 bases from V and 0 bases from J, with 8 bases in between. As DNA, the CDR3 is TGTGCCAGCAGCTTAACGGTTATCTCCTACAATGAGCAGTTCTTC. Amino acid sequence: CASSLTVISYNEQFF.

J is TRBJ2-1 and V is TRBV7-6, with D possibly TRBD1 on 6 matching bases. V lost 5 bases to trimming and J lost 12 bases, with 11 bases between them. Germline CDR1 SGHVS, CDR2 FNYEAQ. The CDR3 length is 11 residues. The CDR3 DNA reads TGTGCCAGCAGCCAGGGGTTAGGGCAGTTCTTC. Translating gives CASSQGLGQFF.

This clone occurred a few times. The chain carries TRBV11-2 and TRBJ2-4; D may be TRBD1 (6 bases). The CDR3 sequence is 15 residues long. Trimming took off 0 bases at V and 6 bases at J, with 12 bases between the two ends. Germline CDR1 and CDR2: SGHAT and FQNNGV. CDR3 sequence: CASSLETGPVNIQYF. For the CDR3, the DNA is TGTGCCAGCAGCTTAGAGACAGGCCCTGTAAACATTCAGTACTTC.

CDR3 protein: CASSGGERDSYGYTF. The CDR3 nucleotides read TGTGCCAGCAGTGGGGGAGAGAGGGACAGTTATGGCTACACCTTC. The chain couples TRBV25-1 to TRBJ1-2; 7 bases are a match to TRBD1. CDR3 length: 15 residues. Germline values: CDR1 MGHDK, CDR2 SYGVNS. V was clipped by 4 bases and J by 5 bases; unmatched bases: 10.

This clone has more than one count but fewer than ten. The chain is built from TRBV28 and TRBJ2-7, with a tentative D call TRBD2 (6 bases). Looked up from germline, CDR1 is MDHEN and CDR2 is SYDVKM. The ends were cut back, 4 bases at V and 1 base at J, with 11 bases in the middle. The CDR3 loop spans 14 amino acids. DNA for the CDR3: TGTGCCAGCAGTTCCGGGACTTTTTCCTACGAGCAGTACTTC. Encoded protein: CASSSGTFSYEQYF.

This clone was counted a few times. The rearrangement joins TRBV2 to TRBJ2-7, with a tentative D call TRBD1 (6 bases). Germline V gives CDR1 SNHLY, CDR2 FYNNEI. The CDR3 covers 12 residues. The germline V and J ends were trimmed by 6 bases and 6 bases, with 12 bases remaining between them. The CDR3 DNA reads as TGTGCCAGCAGCCAGGGGATTAGCGAGCAGTACTTC. This sequence encodes CASSQGISEQYF.

This clone was detected only a few times. The CDR3 reads CASSQVEGNTEAFF. For the CDR3, the DNA is TGCGCCAGCAGCCAAGTCGAGGGGAACACTGAAGCTTTCTTT. The chain joins TRBV4-3 to TRBJ1-1; D gene uncertain. In germline, CDR1 is LGHNA, CDR2 YSLEER. Between the trimmed V and J ends, which lost 1 base and 1 base, there was a span of 7 bases. This CDR3 has 14 residues.

This clone was seen a few times. The V gene is TRBV4-3, the J gene TRBJ1-6; D remains ambiguous. V was pared by 1 base and J by 7 bases, with 14 bases between. The V gene's germline CDR1 is LGHNA and CDR2 YSLEER. This CDR3 is 16 amino acids long. CDR3 in DNA: TGCGCCAGCAGCCAAGTCGGGGTGGAGACCAATTCACCCCTCCACTTT. It yields the protein CASSQVGVETNSPLHF.

As DNA, the CDR3 is TGCGCCAGCAGCCCGGACAGGGGCACTGAAGCTTTCTTT. Protein: CASSPDRGTEAFF. The gene calls are TRBV4-3 and TRBJ1-1, with TRBD1 matching 9 bases. Germline trimming cut 4 bases from V and 4 bases from J; bases unmatched to any gene: 1. The CDR3 is 13 amino acids. The germline CDR1 and CDR2 sequences are LGHNA and YSLEER.

V gene TRBV28 combines with J gene TRBJ1-4; 7 positions agree with TRBD1. Germline V gene sequence: CDR1 MDHEN, CDR2 SYDVKM. There are 16 residues in the CDR3. The V segment lost 5 bases and the J segment 2 bases; nucleotides outside the gene matches: 8. CDR3 protein: CASSPDRATTNEKLFF. CDR3 coding DNA: TGTGCCAGCAGTCCCGACAGGGCGACGACTAATGAAAAACTGTTTTTT.

The chain couples TRBV11-2 to TRBJ1-5, with 7 nucleotides matching TRBD1. The CDR3 extends over 15 amino acids. V trimming: 2 bases; J trimming: 5 bases; junction bases outside the gene matches: 6. Germline CDR1 SGHAT, CDR2 FQNNGV. CDR3 bases: TGTGCCAGCAGCTTAAGGGCAGGGGGTGATCAGCCCCAGCATTTT. Translated, it gives CASSLRAGGDQPQHF.

V gene TRBV28 combines with J gene TRBJ1-1, with 7 nucleotides matching TRBD1. This CDR3 has 15 amino acids. CDR1 and CDR2 from the germline V gene are MDHEN and SYDVKM. The junction had 10 bases not matched to a gene; V was cut back by 5 bases and J by 4 bases. Here the CDR3 reads CASSPETGRLTEAFF. The CDR3 DNA reads TGTGCCAGCAGTCCCGAGACAGGGAGACTCACTGAAGCTTTCTTT.

The rearrangement joins TRBV28 to TRBJ2-7; 10 positions agree with TRBD1. J was trimmed by 3 bases and V by 5 bases; bases with no gene match: 7. The CDR3 has 15 amino acids. The V gene's germline CDR1 is MDHEN and CDR2 SYDVKM. In nucleotides, the CDR3 is TGTGCCAGCAGTGCGGCCGGGACAGGGGTCTACGAGCAGTACTTC. This sequence encodes CASSAAGTGVYEQYF. Filled out from reference TRBV28 and TRBJ2-7, the complete variable domain reads DVKVTQSSRYLVKRTGEKVFLECVQDMDHENMFWYRQDPGLGLRLIYFSYDVKMKEKGDIPEGYSVSREKKERFSLILESASTNQTSMYLCASSAAGTGVYEQYFGPGTRLTVT.